This entry lists 10 T cell receptor beta chains sequenced from one sample in a study of blood T cell repertoires in COVID-19. This table comes from immunoSEQ multiplex PCR, and its TCRdb copy is limited to in-frame clones, with some not included. The table records some 76,000 clones, under 95% of them present only once. The specimen was peripheral blood. These receptors originate from a human donor in a cohort sampled during active COVID-19.

The genes are TRBV6-1 and TRBJ1-2; no clear D. CDR1 and CDR2 (germline): MNHNS, SASEGT. The CDR3 is 12 amino acids. V lost 3 bases and J 7 bases, leaving 9 bases between the germline ends. The CDR3 sequence: CASSEVHAGYTF. CDR3 nucleotides: TGTGCCAGCAGTGAGGTACATGCTGGCTACACCTTC.

The V and J genes are TRBV10-3 and TRBJ2-1; 9 positions agree with TRBD2. The germline CDR1 and CDR2 sequences are ENHRY and SYGVKD. The V gene end was trimmed by 1 base and the J gene end by 6 bases; junction bases not matched to a gene: 7. The CDR3 consists of 16 residues. CDR3 residues: CAISEFAGGARNEQFF. The CDR3 DNA is TGTGCCATCAGTGAGTTTGCGGGGGGGGCGCGCAATGAGCAGTTCTTC.

This clone was detected only once. The chain uses TRBV4-2 and TRBJ2-7; 11 bases match TRBD2. Per germline, CDR1 LGHNA and CDR2 YNFKEQ. With 0 bases clipped from V and 5 bases from J, the junction kept 6 bases outside the gene matches. The CDR3 loop spans 16 amino acids. CDR3 bases: TGTGCCAGCAGCCAAGACCCTAGCGGGGGGAAAAACGAGCAGTACTTC. Translated: CASSQDPSGGKNEQYF.

The chain joins TRBV3-1 (or the pseudogene TRBV3-2) to TRBJ1-1; possibly TRBD1 for D (5 bases). V gave up 4 bases and J gave up 0 bases, with 12 bases separating them. Looked up from germline, CDR1 is LGHDT and CDR2 is YNNKEL (reference sequence). This CDR3 has 15 amino acids. Here the CDR3 reads CASSPRGGVNTEAFF. The CDR3 nucleotides read TGTGCCAGCAGCCCCCGGGGAGGGGTGAACACTGAAGCTTTCTTT.

The chain recombines TRBV19 with TRBJ1-5; possible D gene TRBD1, 5 bases. The V gene lost 3 bases and the J gene lost 5 bases, with 11 bases spanning the gap. CDR1 and CDR2 (germline): LNHDA, SQIVND (reference sequence). The CDR3 consists of 14 residues. This CDR3 reads CASSIRGAYQPQHF. In DNA, the CDR3 is TGTGCCAGTAGTATCCGTGGGGCCTATCAGCCCCAGCATTTT.

V and J are TRBV6-5 and TRBJ1-1; TRBD1 matches 7 bases. Germline assignment: CDR1 MNHEY and CDR2 SVGAGI. With V trimmed by 5 bases and J by 11 bases, 14 bases remained unmatched. The CDR3 length is 14 residues. The CDR3 protein is CASSKPGTAVGAFF. The CDR3 nucleotides are TGTGCCAGCAGTAAACCCGGGACAGCGGTAGGGGCTTTCTTT.

This clone occurred a few times. The chain carries TRBV7-9 and TRBJ1-1; 7 bases align to TRBD1. The CDR3 is made up of 15 amino acids. The J segment lost 4 bases and the V segment lost 5 bases, leaving 10 bases of the junction unmatched. From germline, CDR1 is SEHNR and CDR2 FQNEAQ (reference sequence). CDR3 DNA sequence: TGTGCCAGCAGCCGAGAGACAGGGAGTGTCACTGAAGCTTTCTTT. Amino acids: CASSRETGSVTEAFF.

J is TRBJ1-3 and V is TRBV13; tentative D call: TRBD1 (5 bases). Germline assignment: CDR1 PRHDT and CDR2 FYEKMQ (reference sequence). This CDR3 is built from 14 residues. V shed 5 bases and J shed 2 bases, with 10 bases lying between them. In DNA form, the CDR3 reads TGTGCCAGCAGCCCCGTAGGGGCTGGAAACACCATATATTTT. It yields the protein CASSPVGAGNTIYF.

This chain links TRBV10-3 with TRBJ2-3; 12 bases map to TRBD2. J lost 5 bases, V lost 0 bases, and 6 bases had no gene match. Germline V gene data show CDR1 as ENHRY and CDR2 as SYGVKD. The CDR3 runs to 17 residues. The CDR3 loop reads CAISESLAGGPGDTQYF. For the CDR3, the DNA is TGTGCCATCAGTGAGTCGCTAGCGGGGGGGCCGGGAGATACGCAGTATTTT.

V usage is TRBV15 and J usage is TRBJ2-1; D perhaps matches TRBD1 (5 bases). CDR3 length: 14 amino acids. Germline V lookup: CDR1 LNHNV, CDR2 YYDKDF (reference sequence). Between the trimmed V and J ends, which lost 8 bases and 0 bases, there was a span of 11 bases. DNA for the CDR3: TGTGCCACCGGTCTGCAGGGCTCCTACAATGAGCAGTTCTTC. Translating it yields CATGLQGSYNEQFF.